This TCR beta chain was sequenced during a study of shared clonotypes between healthy human individuals. Overall study: CD4 naive cells filled three plates per donor, CD4 memory three, CD8 naive two and CD8 memory one. Regarding the study as a whole: It was observed that roughly 5% of naive CD4 clonotypes were shared across a few donors.

The method was immunoSEQ multiplex PCR; TCRdb's version includes in-frame clones alone and lacks a portion of them. Here the sample spans under 2,500,000 clones, around 95% being singletons. Comments on this clone: Its cognate antigen is unknown.

The sequencing input was naive CD4+ T cells sorted from blood. Described subset: CD45RA+ positively selected. This TCR was recovered from a man between 18 and 35 years old in good health.

DNA for the CDR3: TGTGCCAGCAGTGAACTGTATTATTTGGTGGGAACCGGTGAGCAGTTCTTC. This gives the protein CASSELYYLVGTGEQFF. The chain joins TRBV6-1 to TRBJ2-1; no definite D call. V dropped 2 bases and J dropped 9 bases, with 23 bases sitting between them. The CDR3 length is 17 residues. Germline assignment: CDR1 MNHNS and CDR2 SASEGT.